One sample yielded the 15 T cell receptor beta chains listed below, sequenced in a study of long-term antiretroviral therapy in people with HIV. With survey level as its setting, the immunoSEQ assay was v3.0. The data were produced by immunoSEQ multiplex PCR, yet TCRdb's version contains in-frame clones alone and is incomplete. The data hold over 25,000 clones, with approximately 78% observed a single time. Sample: unsorted PBMCs, taken 1.5 years before starting antiretroviral therapy. Receptor source: a man in his late teens or twenties with HIV.

This chain uses TRBV7-8 with TRBJ1-2; 9 bases are shared with TRBD1. CDR1 is SGHVS, CDR2 FQNEAQ, per germline. The CDR3 totals 16 residues. Trimming cost V 5 bases and J 4 bases; bases outside gene matches: 11. The CDR3 DNA follows: TGTGCCAGCAGCCCACAAACCGGGACAGGGATCTATGGCTACACCTTC. Translation gives CASSPQTGTGIYGYTF.

In this sample, this clone turned up once. The chain carries TRBV4-2 and TRBJ2-2; TRBD2 might be the D (7 bases). Trimming shortened V by 0 bases and J by 6 bases, and 14 bases separated the two germline ends. CDR3 length: 16 amino acids. Germline CDR1 and CDR2: LGHNA and YNFKEQ. CDR3 amino acids: CASSQEEGGASGELFF. CDR3 bases: TGTGCCAGCAGCCAAGAGGAAGGGGGGGCCTCCGGGGAGCTGTTTTTT.

This clone came up once. V is TRBV19 and J is TRBJ1-2; 7 nucleotides match TRBD1. The CDR3 has 14 amino acids. Germline trimming cut 5 bases from V and 6 bases from J; bases unmatched to any gene: 9. The germline V gene has CDR1 LNHDA and CDR2 SQIVND (reference sequence). Here the CDR3 DNA reads TGTGCCAGTAGTCCTCGCCGGGACAGCCATGGCTACACCTTC. This codes for CASSPRRDSHGYTF.

The chain recombines TRBV2 with TRBJ2-5, with 10 bases identical to TRBD2. With 6 bases clipped from V and 0 bases from J, the junction kept 7 bases outside the gene matches. There are 16 residues in the CDR3. In germline, CDR1 is SNHLY, CDR2 FYNNEI. This CDR3 reads CASRFLAGANQETQYF. The CDR3 nucleotides read TGTGCCAGCAGATTCCTAGCGGGGGCCAACCAAGAGACCCAGTACTTC. The full variable domain, with the rest looked up from reference TRBV2 and TRBJ2-5, is EPEVTQTPSHQVTQMGQEVILRCVPISNHLYFYWYRQILGQKVEFLVSFYNNEISEKSEIFDDQFSVERPDGSNFTLKIRSTKLEDSAMYFCASRFLAGANQETQYFGPGTRLLVL.

The genes are TRBV27 and TRBJ2-6, with D possibly matching TRBD2 (5 bases). There are 15 residues in the CDR3. The ends were cut back, 6 bases at V and 0 bases at J, with 9 bases in the middle. CDR1 is MNHEY and CDR2 is SMNVEV in the germline V gene (reference sequence). The CDR3: CASRAGFSGANVLTF. The CDR3 bases are TGTGCCAGCAGGGCGGGTTTCTCTGGGGCCAACGTCCTGACTTTC.

The chain uses TRBV28 and TRBJ1-1; D is perhaps TRBD1 (5 bases). This CDR3 comprises 17 residues. Germline assignment: CDR1 MDHEN and CDR2 SYDVKM. The germline V and J ends were trimmed by 8 bases and 0 bases, with 22 bases remaining between them. CDR3 sequence (DNA): TGTGCCAGCGGGTACCCAGGGTTGGATTACATGAACACTGAAGCTTTCTTT. It yields the protein CASGYPGLDYMNTEAFF.

The chain joins TRBV27 to TRBJ2-7; D may be TRBD2 (5 bases). The V end was cut by 6 bases, the J end by 5 bases, with 14 bases between. From germline, CDR1 is MNHEY and CDR2 SMNVEV (reference sequence). The CDR3 is 13 residues long. CDR3 DNA: TGTGCCAGCAGCTTAGGAGGCCTCAACGAGCAGTACTTC. It translates to CASSLGGLNEQYF.

In nucleotides, the CDR3 is TGTGCCAGCAGTTACTCGAAGGGATACGAGCAGTACTTC. Encoded protein: CASSYSKGYEQYF. The chain combines TRBV6-5 with TRBJ2-7, with D hard to call. The CDR3 consists of 13 residues. The ends were cut back, 0 bases at V and 4 bases at J, with 7 bases in the middle. Per germline, CDR1 MNHEY and CDR2 SVGAGI.

This clone was detected once. The V call is TRBV6-5, the J call TRBJ1-2, with 8 bases aligning to TRBD1. There are 15 residues in the CDR3. V lost 0 bases, J lost 8 bases, and 8 bases stayed unmatched. Germline CDR1 is MNHEY and CDR2 is SVGAGI. CDR3 protein: CASSYSTQGAFGYTF. CDR3 DNA: TGTGCCAGCAGTTACTCGACCCAGGGGGCCTTCGGCTACACCTTC.

The rearrangement links TRBV5-1 to TRBJ2-5; D is uncertain. The CDR3 is made up of 14 amino acids. The germline gives CDR1 SGHRS, CDR2 YFSETQ. Trimming cost V 1 base and J 5 bases, with 12 bases left between them. The DNA of the CDR3 is TGCGCCAGCAGCTTGTACGGAGTCGAGGAGACCCAGTACTTC. It is translated as CASSLYGVEETQYF.

The genes are TRBV15 and TRBJ2-7; D unresolved. Trimming cost V 0 bases and J 3 bases, with 9 bases left between them. This CDR3 region has 14 residues. Germline V gives CDR1 LNHNV, CDR2 YYDKDF (reference sequence). This CDR3 is CATSRDGRDYEQYF. Here the CDR3 DNA reads TGTGCCACCAGCAGAGATGGTAGGGACTACGAGCAGTACTTC.

This clone qualifies as medium-sized. The chain is built from TRBV5-1 and TRBJ2-7, with 10 bases matching TRBD1. Germline V CDR1 and CDR2: SGHRS, YFSETQ. J gave up 5 bases and V 4 bases, and 3 bases lay outside the gene matches. The CDR3 spans 13 residues. The CDR3 DNA sequence: TGCGCCAGCAGCAGACAGGGGGCAGACGAGCAGTACTTC. Its protein is CASSRQGADEQYF.

V is TRBV5-5 and J is TRBJ2-2; a weak D match, TRBD1 (6 bases). The germline gives CDR1 SGHKS, CDR2 YYEKEE (reference sequence). The CDR3 covers 15 residues. The germline V and J ends were trimmed by 0 bases and 6 bases, with 12 bases remaining between them. The CDR3 bases are TGTGCCAGCAGCTTGGACAACAGGGTGGCCGGGGAGCTGTTTTTT. Protein sequence: CASSLDNRVAGELFF.

The chain couples TRBV4-2 to TRBJ2-3; D unresolved. The CDR3 extends over 15 amino acids. Germline CDR1 is LGHNA and CDR2 is YNFKEQ. Trimming cost V 1 base and J 2 bases, with 10 bases left between them. DNA for the CDR3: TGTGCCAGCAGCCAAGTATCTAGATCCACAGATACGCAGTATTTT. This encodes CASSQVSRSTDTQYF.

The chain carries TRBV14 and TRBJ2-7; 7 nucleotides align to TRBD1. J was trimmed by 7 bases and V by 10 bases; bases with no gene match: 10. Germline CDR1 reads SGHDN; CDR2 reads FVKESK. This CDR3 is 12 amino acids long. For the CDR3, the DNA is TGTGCCACCTCCCGACAGGGTTATGAGCAGTACTTC. This encodes CATSRQGYEQYF.